These T cell receptor beta chains were read from a single sample in a study of blood T cell repertoires in COVID-19. Sequencing was performed with immunoSEQ multiplex PCR; in TCRdb, only in-frame clones are kept and a portion is missing. The sample consists of about 220,000 clones, approximately 80% of them appearing once. The sequenced material came from peripheral blood. Receptors originate from a woman aged 70-85 years with acute or convalescent COVID-19. CDR3s include the opening cysteine and the closing phenylalanine or tryptophan. The D gene is left open where the match is weak. Clone size is shown for a subset of rows, as once, few, many or a class of expanded clone.

j_gene | d_gene | abundance | v_gene | CDR3nt | CDR3aa
TRBJ1-2 | - | - | TRBV4-1 | TGCGCCAGCAGCCAAGGAGGTAACTATGGCTACACCTTC | CASSQGGNYGYTF
TRBJ1-1 | TRBD1 | - | TRBV6-5 | TGTGCCAGCAGTACGACAGGGATTTACACTGAAGCTTTCTTT | CASSTTGIYTEAFF
TRBJ2-1 | TRBD1 | - | TRBV7-8 | TGTGCCAGCAGCTCACGACAGGGTAATGAGCAGTTCTTC | CASSSRQGNEQFF
TRBJ1-2 | TRBD1 | once | TRBV18 | TGTGCCAGCTCACCCGGACAGGGGGCGTGGTATGGCTACACCTTC | CASSPGQGAWYGYTF
TRBJ1-2 | - | - | TRBV2 | TGTGCCAGCAGCCCGGGGAGTAACTATGGCTACACCTTC | CASSPGSNYGYTF
TRBJ1-1 | TRBD1 | few | TRBV4-1 | TGCGCCAGCAGCCACCCGGGACAGGGGGCCACTGAAGCTTTCTTT | CASSHPGQGATEAFF
TRBJ2-5 | TRBD2 | - | TRBV3-1/TRBV3-2 | TGTGCCAGCAGCCAGTTATTCCGGCGGGGGGGCGTTGGAGAGACCCAGTACTTC | CASSQLFRRGGVGETQYF
TRBJ1-2 | TRBD1 | - | TRBV7-2 | TGTGCCAGCACCCAGTTGGGGGGACAGTATACCTATGGCTACACCTTC | CASTQLGGQYTYGYTF
TRBJ2-3 | TRBD2 | - | TRBV27 | TGTGCCAGCAGTCTACTAGCGGGGGGCCTCACGGATACGCAGTATTTT | CASSLLAGGLTDTQYF
TRBJ1-6 | - | - | TRBV7-8 | TGTGCCAGCAGCATGCCACAGGGCTCCTATAATTCACCCCTCCACTTT | CASSMPQGSYNSPLHF
TRBJ1-1 | TRBD1 | - | TRBV18 | TGTGCCAGCTCATCCAGGACAGGGGGGATTGCTGAAGCTTTCTTT | CASSSRTGGIAEAFF
TRBJ1-1 | - | - | TRBV18 | TGTGCCAGCTCACCCCGGGGGAACACTGAAGCTTTCTTT | CASSPRGNTEAFF
TRBJ2-3 | TRBD2 | - | TRBV16 | TGTGCCAGCAGCCAAACCCCGGCTAGCGGGGGTGTCAGCACAGATACGCAGTATTTT | CASSQTPASGGVSTDTQYF
TRBJ2-7 | - | - | TRBV9 | TGTGCCAGCAGCCGCGACAGGCAATCCTACGAGCAGTACTTC | CASSRDRQSYEQYF
TRBJ1-1 | - | - | TRBV5-1 | TGCGCCAGCAGCTTGGCAGGGCCCTATGAAGCTTTCTTT | CASSLAGPYEAFF
TRBJ2-1 | TRBD2 | - | TRBV19 | TGTGCCAGTAGTCCCGGGCTAGCGGGTCGAGATGAGCAGTTCTTC | CASSPGLAGRDEQFF